This is a list of T cell receptor beta chains from one sample in a study of shared clonotypes between healthy human individuals. Sequencing used immunoSEQ multiplex PCR; TCRdb keeps in-frame clones, though not all of them. The repertoire holds millions of clones, with roughly 94% as singletons. The sequenced material came from naive CD8+ T cells sorted from blood. The receptors derive from a man younger than 30 in good health. Each CDR3 is given with its conserved first and last residue. Each record gives: J gene, clone size, V gene, D gene, CDR3 protein, CDR3 DNA. A D gene is named only where the DNA matches it firmly. Size tells how often a clone was seen (once, few, many) or the class of an expanded clone, and some rows leave it out.

TRBJ2-3 NA TRBV9 NA CASSVGSEADTQYF TGTGCCAGCAGCGTCGGGTCCGAAGCAGATACGCAGTATTTT
TRBJ2-6 NA TRBV2 NA CASIEQGVYSGANVLTF TGTGCCAGCATAGAGCAGGGAGTTTACTCTGGGGCCAACGTCCTGACTTTC
TRBJ2-1 NA TRBV4-1 NA CASSQGPSSYNEQFF TGCGCCAGCAGCCAGGGACCGAGCTCCTACAATGAGCAGTTCTTC
TRBJ1-3 once TRBV9 NA CASSGGAGNTIYF TGTGCCAGCAGCGGGGGCGCTGGAAACACCATATATTTT
TRBJ2-1 NA TRBV9 TRBD2 CASSPPQREGLNEQFF TGTGCCAGCAGCCCTCCCCAGCGGGAGGGCCTTAATGAGCAGTTCTTC
TRBJ1-2 NA TRBV4-3 TRBD1 CASSQDRGVIGYTF TGCGCCAGCAGCCAAGACAGGGGGGTGATTGGCTACACCTTC
TRBJ1-1 NA TRBV7-6 NA CASSLAQYTEAFF TGTGCCAGCAGCTTAGCTCAGTACACTGAAGCTTTCTTT
TRBJ2-1 NA TRBV6-1 NA CASSVLGEQFF TGTGCCAGCAGTGTATTAGGTGAGCAGTTCTTC
TRBJ1-1 NA TRBV5-1 NA CASSFEGLNTEAFF TGCGCCAGCAGCTTTGAGGGCCTGAACACTGAAGCTTTCTTT
TRBJ1-6 NA TRBV28 NA CASSSPTEHNFNSYNSPLHF TGTGCCAGCAGTTCCCCGACAGAACACAATTTTAACTCCTATAATTCACCCCTCCACTTT
TRBJ2-2 NA TRBV6-1 NA CASEPLALNTGELFF TGTGCCAGCGAGCCTCTAGCGTTGAACACCGGGGAGCTGTTTTTT
TRBJ1-2 NA TRBV5-1 NA CASRDRGGIYGYTF TGCGCCAGCCGAGACCGGGGCGGTATCTATGGCTACACCTTC
TRBJ1-2 NA TRBV2 TRBD1 CASSTTGDYGYTF TGTGCCAGCAGTACCACAGGGGACTATGGCTACACCTTC
TRBJ2-7 NA TRBV4-3 NA CASSQGPDSTYEQYF TGCGCCAGCAGCCAAGGACCGGACAGCACCTACGAGCAGTACTTC
TRBJ2-7 NA TRBV5-1 NA CASSLVGQPYEQYF TGCGCCAGCAGCTTGGTGGGACAACCCTACGAGCAGTACTTC
TRBJ1-2 NA TRBV9 NA CASSAVPPDSTGGYTF TGTGCCAGCAGCGCCGTCCCTCCGGACAGCACGGGTGGCTACACCTTC
TRBJ2-3 NA TRBV4-1 TRBD2 CASSQDSSSGPTDTQYF TGCGCCAGCAGCCAAGATAGTTCTAGCGGCCCCACGGATACGCAGTATTTT
TRBJ2-1 once TRBV10-3 NA CAISEPDRSAHVMDNEQFF TGTGCCATCAGTGAGCCCGACCGTAGTGCCCATGTGATGGACAATGAGCAGTTCTTC
TRBJ2-7 NA TRBV5-1 NA CASSLGTYSLYEQYF TGCGCCAGCAGCCTCGGAACTTATTCCCTCTACGAGCAGTACTTC
TRBJ2-3 NA TRBV7-7 NA CASSPTGGTTDTQYF TGTGCTAGCAGCCCGACGGGGGGCACCACAGATACGCAGTATTTT
TRBJ2-7 NA TRBV6-1 NA CASSGTGISYEQYF TGTGCCAGCAGCGGTACAGGGATCTCCTACGAGCAGTACTTC
TRBJ2-5 NA TRBV6-1 NA CASSVQETQYF TGTGCCAGCAGTGTTCAAGAGACCCAGTACTTC
TRBJ2-1 NA TRBV9 NA CASSAAPGEQFF TGTGCCAGCAGCGCGGCCCCGGGCGAGCAGTTCTTC
TRBJ2-7 NA TRBV10-2 TRBD1 CASIGRGQGIGEQYF TGCGCCAGCATCGGACGTGGACAGGGGATTGGCGAGCAGTACTTC
TRBJ1-4 NA TRBV11-2 TRBD1 CASSLAGGGEKLFF TGTGCCAGCAGCTTAGCAGGGGGCGGGGAAAAACTGTTTTTT
TRBJ2-7 NA TRBV7-2 TRBD2 CASSPAGTSVEQYF TGTGCCAGCAGCCCAGCCGGGACTAGCGTCGAGCAGTACTTC
TRBJ2-7 few TRBV6-5 TRBD2 CASRLAGSSYEQYF TGTGCCAGCAGGCTAGCGGGGAGCTCCTACGAGCAGTACTTC
TRBJ2-7 NA TRBV10-2 NA CASSEEGTSEQYF TGCGCCAGCAGTGAGGAGGGAACCTCCGAGCAGTACTTC
TRBJ2-5 NA TRBV7-2 NA CASSLPPTGISETQYF TGTGCCAGCAGCTTACCTCCAACAGGAATATCGGAGACCCAGTACTTC
TRBJ2-3 NA TRBV5-1 NA CASSLDRSETQYF TGCGCCAGCAGCTTGGACAGGTCCGAGACGCAGTATTTT
TRBJ2-5 NA TRBV6-5 NA CASSPGPLETQYF TGTGCCAGCAGCCCAGGCCCCCTAGAGACCCAGTACTTC
TRBJ2-6 once TRBV11-2 NA CASTKTPGLGANVLTF TGTGCCAGCACCAAGACCCCAGGGCTCGGGGCCAACGTCCTGACTTTC
TRBJ1-4 NA TRBV4-1 TRBD1 CASSQERGREKLFF TGCGCCAGCAGCCAAGAGAGGGGGCGGGAAAAACTGTTTTTT
TRBJ2-7 once TRBV7-2 TRBD1 CASSSKGQHYEQYF TGTGCCAGCAGCTCCAAGGGACAGCACTACGAGCAGTACTTC
TRBJ1-1 NA TRBV27 NA CASSPLTVMNTEAFF TGTGCCAGCAGTCCGCTGACAGTGATGAACACTGAAGCTTTCTTT
TRBJ2-3 NA TRBV15 TRBD1 CATSTGTGWTDTQYF TGTGCCACCAGCACCGGGACAGGGTGGACAGATACGCAGTATTTT
TRBJ2-2 NA TRBV4-3 TRBD1 CASSRKDRGGTGELFF TGCGCCAGCAGCCGAAAGGACAGGGGGGGCACCGGGGAGCTGTTTTTT
TRBJ2-7 once TRBV27 NA CASSLRDNSYEQYF TGTGCCAGCAGTTTAAGGGACAACTCCTACGAGCAGTACTTC
TRBJ2-7 NA TRBV7-2 TRBD2 CASSLVLAGPHEQYF TGTGCCAGCAGCTTAGTACTAGCGGGCCCCCACGAGCAGTACTTC
TRBJ2-1 NA TRBV27 TRBD2 CASRASGEYNEQFF TGTGCCAGCAGGGCTAGCGGGGAGTACAATGAGCAGTTCTTC
TRBJ2-7 NA TRBV7-9 TRBD1 CASSLGTGILYEQYF TGTGCCAGCAGCTTAGGGACAGGGATCCTCTACGAGCAGTACTTC
TRBJ2-7 once TRBV5-1 TRBD1 CASSTAGGWGEQYF TGCGCCAGCAGCACCGCAGGGGGTTGGGGCGAGCAGTACTTC
TRBJ2-1 NA TRBV27 NA CASSLIPGKAASNEQFF TGTGCCAGCAGTTTAATACCAGGGAAAGCTGCTAGCAATGAGCAGTTCTTC
TRBJ2-1 NA TRBV11-2 TRBD2 CASLGTSGSSLDEQFF TGTGCCAGCCTGGGGACTAGCGGGAGTAGTCTGGATGAGCAGTTCTTC
TRBJ2-3 once TRBV4-1 NA CASSQEGDSLPYTQYF TGCGCCAGCAGCCAAGAGGGCGACTCGCTACCATATACGCAGTATTTT
TRBJ1-3 NA TRBV29-1 NA CSEKPDGLFSGNTIYF TGCAGTGAGAAGCCGGACGGGCTCTTCTCTGGAAACACCATATATTTT
TRBJ2-3 NA TRBV4-1 TRBD2 CASSQERMGLAGEDTQYF TGCGCCAGCAGCCAAGAAAGGATGGGACTAGCGGGAGAGGATACGCAGTATTTT
TRBJ1-1 NA TRBV10-1 NA CASSNTIDGHTEAFF TGCGCCAGCAGCAACACCATCGACGGCCACACTGAAGCTTTCTTT
TRBJ2-7 NA TRBV5-1 NA CASSLAGRAYEQYF TGCGCCAGCAGCTTGGCAGGACGTGCCTACGAGCAGTACTTC
TRBJ1-6 NA TRBV19 TRBD1 CASSMLDRADSPLHF TGTGCCAGTAGTATGCTGGACAGGGCAGATTCACCCCTCCACTTT
TRBJ2-7 NA TRBV7-3 NA CASSPEQWGEQYF TGTGCCAGCAGCCCCGAGCAGTGGGGAGAGCAGTACTTC
TRBJ1-5 NA TRBV2 NA CASTGIGDQPQHF TGTGCCAGCACAGGGATCGGGGATCAGCCCCAGCATTTT
TRBJ1-5 NA TRBV5-5 TRBD1 CASSASWTGFQPQHF TGTGCCAGCAGCGCTTCCTGGACAGGCTTTCAGCCCCAGCATTTT
TRBJ2-7 NA TRBV7-9 NA CASSLDESPLYEQYF TGTGCCAGCAGCCTCGACGAGTCTCCGCTCTACGAGCAGTACTTC
TRBJ2-7 NA TRBV29-1 NA CSAAPQGYEQYF TGCAGCGCCGCGCCACAGGGTTACGAGCAGTACTTC
TRBJ2-2 NA TRBV9 NA CASSVVGANTGELFF TGTGCCAGCAGCGTAGTTGGTGCGAACACCGGGGAGCTGTTTTTT
TRBJ2-4 NA TRBV27 TRBD1 CASSLVNRGLMDIQYF TGTGCCAGCAGTTTAGTAAACAGGGGGCTAATGGACATTCAGTACTTC
TRBJ1-2 NA TRBV5-5 TRBD1 CASRTLPGQGADGYTF TGTGCCAGCAGAACTCTTCCGGGACAGGGGGCAGATGGCTACACCTTC
TRBJ2-1 NA TRBV5-8 TRBD2 CASSLRGGLYNEQFF TGTGCCAGCAGCTTACGGGGGGGCCTGTACAATGAGCAGTTCTTC